The 23 T cell receptor beta chains given below trace back to one sample, sequenced in a study of circulating CD8 cells and anti-PD-1 response in melanoma. Using approximately 15 ng of total RNA, TCR libraries were made with the QIAseq Immune Repertoire TCR panel. Each CDR3 protein is one row after TCRdb ran MiXCR on the reads. The sample shows fewer than 850 distinct CDR3 sequences, 9.5% to 14% of them seen only once. Four subsets defined by PD-1 and/or TIGIT were sorted from live CD3+CD8+TCRalphabeta+ cells. The specimen was CD8+ T cells from PBMCs, collected at baseline or after one month of anti-PD-1 therapy (not recorded which). Receptors originate from a human donor with melanoma.

This clonotype is categorized as medium-sized. An end of the junction differs from the germline gene, which may be a read error. The chain recombines TRBV27 with TRBJ2-7; D possibly uses TRBD1 or TRBD2 (5 bases each). The CDR3 has 15 amino acids. Germline CDR1 is MNHEY and CDR2 is SMNVEV (reference sequence). CDR3 loop: CASSLQGTPTYEQYF. The CDR3 DNA sequence: TGTGCCAGCAGTCTCCAAGGGACGCCGACCTACGAGCAGTACTTT.

This clonotype has more than one count but fewer than ten. The chain couples TRBV20-1 to TRBJ2-1; TRBD2 is a possible D gene (6 bases). Germline CDR1 DFQATT, CDR2 SNEGSKA (reference sequence). V lost 0 bases, J lost 5 bases, and 17 bases lay in between. The CDR3 totals 16 residues. CDR3 in DNA: TGCAGTGCTAGAGATGGGGTTCGGGTAGCGGACAATGAGCAGTTCTTC. Translated: CSARDGVRVADNEQFF.

This clonotype rates as medium-sized. V is TRBV19 and J is TRBJ1-6; perhaps TRBD1 as D (5 bases). This CDR3 region has 14 residues. Germline CDR1 LNHDA, CDR2 SQIVND (reference sequence). V shed 4 bases and J shed 11 bases, with 15 bases lying between them. The CDR3 bases are TGTGCCAGTAGTAGCTTTCAGCGGGGGACACCCCTCCACTTT. It yields the protein CASSSFQRGTPLHF. The whole variable domain, filled in from reference TRBV19 and TRBJ1-6, reads DGGITQSPKYLFRKEGQNVTLSCEQNLNHDAMYWYRQDPGQGLRLIYYSQIVNDFQKGDIAEGYSVSREKKESFPLTVTSAQKNPTAFYLCASSSFQRGTPLHFGNGTRLTVT.

This clonotype is termed medium-sized. The chain combines TRBV4-1 with TRBJ2-3, with D maybe TRBD2 (7 bases). The germline CDR1 and CDR2 sequences are MGHRA and YSYEKL. V was shortened by 7 bases and J by 9 bases, with 20 bases between the two germline ends. CDR3 size: 14 residues. The CDR3 sequence: CASTEVKGGATQYF. In DNA, the CDR3 is TGCGCCAGCACAGAGGTAAAGGGGGGGGCCACGCAGTATTTT.

Remarks on this clonotype: With a much larger clone just one base away, this may be a read error. The chain links TRBV27 to TRBJ2-3; tentatively, D is TRBD1 or TRBD2 (5 bases each). Germline V CDR1 and CDR2: MNHEY, SMNVEV (reference sequence). V was trimmed by 8 bases and J by 6 bases, leaving 12 bases between them. The CDR3 is 12 residues long. DNA of the CDR3: TGTGCCAGCGGCCAGAGGGGTGATACGCAGTATTTT. It translates to CASGQRGDTQYF.

This clonotype is large by share. This chain uses TRBV29-1 with TRBJ2-2; TRBD2 might be the D (5 bases). The germline V gene has CDR1 SQVTM and CDR2 ANQGSEA. The CDR3 has 13 residues. V lost 5 bases and J lost 5, with 12 bases in between. The CDR3 loop reads CSVTPGGTGELFF. The CDR3 coding sequence is TGCAGCGTTACGCCAGGAGGTACCGGGGAGCTGTTTTTT.

Judged by abundance, this clonotype is medium-sized. The chain joins TRBV27 to TRBJ1-5, with a tentative D call TRBD1 (6 bases). Germline loops: CDR1 MNHEY, CDR2 SMNVEV (reference sequence). V was clipped by 2 bases and J by 2 bases, with 10 bases between them. This CDR3 has 15 residues. For the CDR3, the DNA is TGTGCCAGCAGTTTAGGGGGGCTGGGCAATCAGCCCCAGCATTTT. Translating it yields CASSLGGLGNQPQHF.

By share of the sample, this clonotype is medium-sized. DNA of the CDR3: TGTGCCAGCAGCTTAACGACAGACTCCTACGAGCAGTACTTC. This codes for CASSLTTDSYEQYF. This chain uses TRBV7-6 with TRBJ2-7; D perhaps matches TRBD1 (5 bases). Germline V gene sequence: CDR1 SGHVS, CDR2 FNYEAQ. Trimming stripped 2 bases from V and 0 bases from J, with 8 bases between. The CDR3 contains 14 residues.

By sample fraction, this clonotype is medium-sized. This chain uses TRBV5-6 with TRBJ2-1; 7 positions agree with TRBD1. Germline CDR1 and CDR2: SGHDT and YYEEEE. This CDR3 spans 14 amino acids. The trim removed 7 bases at V and 4 bases at J, leaving 8 bases unmatched. The CDR3 DNA reads TGTGCCAGCGTGGGACAGTTAACATACAATGAGCAGTTCTTC. It is translated as CASVGQLTYNEQFF. Complete variable domain (other parts from reference TRBV5-6 and TRBJ2-1): DAGVTQSPTHLIKTRGQQVTLRCSPKSGHDTVSWYQQALGQGPQFIFQYYEEEERQRGNFPDRFSGHQFPNYSSELNVNALLLGDSALYLCASVGQLTYNEQFFGPGTRLTVL.

This clonotype is large (0.1 to 1%). V and J are TRBV27 and TRBJ2-7; 10 bases are shared with TRBD1. The V segment lost 3 bases and the J segment 5 bases; nucleotides outside the gene matches: 4. This CDR3 comprises 14 residues. Germline CDR1 reads MNHEY; CDR2 reads SMNVEV (reference sequence). The CDR3 region is CASSLDRGDNEQYF. The CDR3 region has the DNA TGTGCCAGCAGTTTGGACAGGGGGGATAACGAGCAGTACTTC.

In its sample, this clonotype was seen a few times. The conserved closing phenylalanine or tryptophan is absent in this CDR3, likely reflecting a read error. This chain links TRBV11-2 with TRBJ2-3; weak D call: TRBD2 (6 bases). The CDR3 contains 15 residues. Germline V gives CDR1 SGHAT, CDR2 FQNNGV. V lost 4 bases to trimming and J lost 1 base, with 12 bases between them. For the CDR3, the DNA is TGTGCCAGCAGCTCCGAGTGGGGGGGCACAGATACGCAGTATCTT. Translating it yields CASSSEWGGTDTQYL.

Relative to its sample, this clonotype is hyperexpanded. V is TRBV3-2 and J is TRBJ1-1; the DNA was not compared with TRBD1, the D call given in the table. TRBV3-2 is labeled a pseudogene. The CDR3 loop spans 21 amino acids. Here the CDR3 DNA reads TGTGCCAGCAGCCACGCAGGGGCATCACAGGGCAACCTCTTATCGAACACTGAAGCTTTCTTT. Translating gives CASSHAGASQGNLLSNTEAFF.

This clonotype counts as medium-sized. The chain is built from TRBV27 and TRBJ2-2, with D possibly TRBD2 on 5 matching bases. The CDR3 runs to 14 residues. V was trimmed by 5 bases and J by 0 bases, leaving 7 bases between them. Germline V gene sequence: CDR1 MNHEY, CDR2 SMNVEV (reference sequence). The CDR3 DNA sequence: TGTGCCAGCAGTGTAGCGCCGAACACCGGGGAGCTGTTTTTT. This translates into CASSVAPNTGELFF.

This clonotype is deemed medium-sized. This chain connects TRBV2 to TRBJ2-1; a possible D gene is TRBD1 (6 bases). The CDR3 consists of 12 residues. V lost 11 bases and J lost 7, with 15 bases in between. Germline V CDR1 and CDR2: SNHLY, FYNNEI. CDR3 nucleotide sequence: TGTGCCGCCAGGGGACCCCGGAATGAGCAGTTCTTC. This codes for CAARGPRNEQFF.

In its sample, this clonotype ranks as medium-sized (0.01 to 0.1%). This chain connects TRBV7-2 to TRBJ2-7; D gene ambiguous. The germline gives CDR1 SGHTA, CDR2 FQGNSA. Trimming took 1 base from V and 3 from J, leaving 10 bases between them. The CDR3 runs 14 residues. The CDR3 DNA reads TGTGCCAGCAGCTTAGGGCAGGACCGCTACGAGCAGTACTTC. Its protein product is CASSLGQDRYEQYF.

This clonotype turned up a few times. The chain carries TRBV2 and TRBJ2-1; D is ambiguous. V lost 1 base to trimming and J lost 4 bases, with 11 bases between them. CDR3 size: 15 residues. From germline, CDR1 is SNHLY and CDR2 FYNNEI. This CDR3 is CASSEDSGPYNEQFF. The DNA of the CDR3 is TGTGCCAGCAGTGAAGACTCGGGCCCATACAATGAGCAGTTCTTC. The full variable domain, its missing parts supplied by reference TRBV2 and TRBJ2-1, is EPEVTQTPSHQVTQMGQEVILRCVPISNHLYFYWYRQILGQKVEFLVSFYNNEISEKSEIFDDQFSVERPDGSNFTLKIRSTKLEDSAMYFCASSEDSGPYNEQFFGPGTRLTVL.

By sample fraction, this clonotype is medium-sized. The gene calls are TRBV29-1 and TRBJ2-1, with TRBD1 identical over 10 bases. The CDR3 loop spans 17 amino acids. Germline V gene sequence: CDR1 SQVTM, CDR2 ANQGSEA. V was pared by 6 bases and J by 0 bases, with 11 bases of the junction left unmatched. The CDR3: CSVPGQGTRSSYNEQFF. CDR3 nucleotides: TGCAGCGTACCGGGACAGGGGACCAGGAGCTCCTACAATGAGCAGTTCTTC.

By share, this clonotype ranks as medium-sized. The chain uses TRBV5-5 and TRBJ1-2; D might be TRBD1 (5 bases). The CDR3 has 13 amino acids. Trimming took off 4 bases at V and 6 bases at J, with 13 bases between the two ends. Germline CDR1 is SGHKS and CDR2 is YYEKEE (reference sequence). CDR3 bases: TGTGCCAGCAGCGCGGGACTTCGCGATGGCTACACCTTC. Its translation is CASSAGLRDGYTF.

By frequency in the sample, this clonotype is medium-sized. The gene calls are TRBV25-1 and TRBJ1-1, with a possible D match to TRBD1 (5 bases). The V end lost 1 base, the J end lost 3 bases, and 15 bases lay between the germline ends. Germline V gene lookup returns CDR1 MGHDK and CDR2 SYGVNS. The CDR3 covers 16 residues. CDR3 nucleotides: TGTGCCAGCAGTGAATGGCGACGACAGCGTGACACTGAAGCTTTCTTT. Protein: CASSEWRRQRDTEAFF.

Only a few counts were recorded for this clonotype. This may be a read error, as it is one base from a much larger clone. The rearrangement uses TRBV2 and TRBJ2-3; unclear D gene. From germline, CDR1 is SNHLY and CDR2 FYNNEI. The CDR3 spans 15 residues. V lost 6 bases and J lost 0, with 13 bases in between. The CDR3 DNA reads TGTGCCAGCAGCGAGCTTGGTGTGAGCACAGATACGCAGTATTTT. Translating it yields CASSELGVSTDTQYF.

The J gene is TRBJ2-1, the V gene TRBV29-1; weak D call: TRBD2 (5 bases). Between the trimmed V and J ends, which lost 1 base and 9 bases, there was a span of 10 bases. Germline loops: CDR1 SQVTM, CDR2 ANQGSEA. This CDR3 has 12 residues. Written as DNA, the CDR3 is TGCAGCGTTGAAGGAGGGAGCAGTGAGCAGTTCTTC. It translates to CSVEGGSSEQFF.

The chain has TRBV5-6 and TRBJ2-7; D may be TRBD1 or TRBD2 (5 bases each). The V gene's germline CDR1 is SGHDT and CDR2 YYEEEE. The CDR3 covers 14 residues. V lost 2 bases to trimming and J lost 0 bases, with 9 bases between them. This CDR3 is CASSFGGTSYEQYF. In nucleotides, the CDR3 is TGTGCCAGCAGCTTTGGGGGAACCTCCTACGAGCAGTACTTC.

Note on this clonotype: Given a much more abundant clone one base away, this may be a read error. The CDR3 loop reads CASSIDSAGEQYF. The CDR3 region has the DNA TGTGCCAGTAGTATAGATTCGGCCGGCGAGCAGTACTTC. The chain combines TRBV19 with TRBJ2-7; unclear D gene. The CDR3 is 13 residues long. Germline loops: CDR1 LNHDA, CDR2 SQIVND (reference sequence). V lost 0 bases and J lost 6, with 9 bases in between.